A single sample gave rise to the 25 T cell receptor beta chains below, sequenced in a study of T cell changes during pregnancy in multiple sclerosis. The method was immunoSEQ multiplex PCR; TCRdb's version includes in-frame clones alone and lacks a portion of them. The profile shows approximately 100,000 clones, about 91% of them singletons. The sample was peripheral blood, taken after pregnancy. The receptors derive from a female donor in good health, enrolled as a control in a pregnancy study.

The chain couples TRBV18 to TRBJ2-7; no clear D gene. The CDR3 is 13 residues long. Germline V gene sequence: CDR1 KGHSH, CDR2 LQKENI. Trimming cost V 3 bases and J 5 bases, with 11 bases left between them. Here the CDR3 DNA reads TGTGCCAGCTCACCCCCCACGAGAAACGAGCAGTACTTC. It translates to CASSPPTRNEQYF.

The V call is TRBV15, the J call TRBJ1-5; TRBD1 matches at 8 bases. CDR3 length equals 15 residues. Germline lookup yields CDR1 LNHNV and CDR2 YYDKDF (reference sequence). J was trimmed by 2 bases and V by 3 bases; bases with no gene match: 3. DNA of the CDR3: TGTGCCACCAGCAGGCAGGGGGCTCGCAATCAGCCCCAGCATTTT. Amino acid sequence: CATSRQGARNQPQHF.

The chain has TRBV28 and TRBJ2-1; no firm D call. The CDR3 extends over 11 amino acids. V was pared by 3 bases and J by 10 bases, with 7 bases between. Germline V gives CDR1 MDHEN, CDR2 SYDVKM. CDR3 region: CASSFLREQFF. CDR3 DNA sequence: TGTGCCAGCAGTTTCCTAAGAGAGCAGTTCTTC. The entire variable domain, with the rest obtained from reference TRBV28 and TRBJ2-1, is as follows: DVKVTQSSRYLVKRTGEKVFLECVQDMDHENMFWYRQDPGLGLRLIYFSYDVKMKEKGDIPEGYSVSREKKERFSLILESASTNQTSMYLCASSFLREQFFGPGTRLTVL.

The J gene is TRBJ1-2, the V gene TRBV27; 12 nucleotides agree with TRBD1. J gave up 7 bases and V 2 bases, and 8 bases lay outside the gene matches. The CDR3 extends over 16 amino acids. Germline CDR1 reads MNHEY; CDR2 reads SMNVEV (reference sequence). In nucleotides, the CDR3 is TGTGCCAGCAGTTTAAGGGGACAGGGGGCGCGATTTGGCTACACCTTC. Protein: CASSLRGQGARFGYTF.

J is TRBJ2-7 and V is TRBV10-3; possibly TRBD2 for D (6 bases). Per the germline V gene, CDR1 is ENHRY and CDR2 is SYGVKD. The V end was cut by 7 bases, the J end by 6 bases, with 13 bases between. This CDR3 is 12 amino acids long. The DNA of the CDR3 is TGTGCCATCAAAGCCTCGGGGGTCGAGCAGTACTTC. It encodes CAIKASGVEQYF.

The rearrangement uses TRBV7-8 and TRBJ2-1; 9 bases are a match to TRBD2. Germline CDR1 SGHVS, CDR2 FQNEAQ. Germline trimming cut 8 bases from V and 6 bases from J; bases unmatched to any gene: 8. CDR3 length: 14 amino acids. The CDR3 region has the DNA TGTGCCAGCGCCTGGCGGGAGGGCATCAATGAGCAGTTCTTC. It codes for CASAWREGINEQFF.

The chain couples TRBV2 to TRBJ2-1; TRBD2 agrees at 16 bases. The J segment lost 9 bases and the V segment lost 8 bases, leaving 4 bases of the junction unmatched. Germline V CDR1 and CDR2: SNHLY, FYNNEI. This CDR3 is built from 14 residues. The CDR3 DNA sequence: TGTGCCAGCCAGGGACTAGCGGGAGGGGTTGAGCAGTTCTTC. It translates to CASQGLAGGVEQFF.

This chain uses TRBV5-6 with TRBJ2-7, with 7 bases lining up with TRBD1. Losses at the gene ends were 5 bases for V and 6 bases for J; bases not matched to a gene: 11. The CDR3 extends over 14 amino acids. Germline V gene data show CDR1 as SGHDT and CDR2 as YYEEEE. The CDR3 bases are TGTGCCAGCAGTTTTCAGGGGGACATGCTCGAGCAGTACTTC. This sequence encodes CASSFQGDMLEQYF.

This clone was detected only once. V is TRBV19 and J is TRBJ2-1; 8 bases align to TRBD2. The CDR3 runs 14 residues. V lost 5 bases, J lost 7 bases, and 7 bases stayed unmatched. In germline, CDR1 is LNHDA, CDR2 SQIVND (reference sequence). The CDR3 spells CASSPGVAGNEQFF. The CDR3 nucleotides read TGTGCCAGTAGTCCCGGGGTAGCGGGAAATGAGCAGTTCTTC.

This sequence joins TRBV9 and TRBJ2-3; the match to TRBD2 covers 10 bases. CDR1 and CDR2 (germline): SGDLS, YYNGEE. The CDR3 spans 16 residues. Germline trimming cut 3 bases from V and 2 bases from J; bases unmatched to any gene: 6. CDR3 loop: CASSAASGGATDTQYF. The CDR3 DNA is TGTGCCAGCAGCGCGGCCAGCGGGGGGGCCACAGATACGCAGTATTTT. The full variable domain, completed using reference TRBV9 and TRBJ2-3, is DSGVTQTPKHLITATGQRVTLRCSPRSGDLSVYWYQQSLDQGLQFLIQYYNGEERAKGNILERFSAQQFPDLHSELNLSSLELGDSALYFCASSAASGGATDTQYFGPGTRLTVL.

The V gene is TRBV30, the J gene TRBJ2-7; 8 bases are a match to TRBD1. Germline V gene data show CDR1 as GTSNPN and CDR2 as SVGIG (reference sequence). The length of the CDR3 is 21 residues. V dropped 1 base and J dropped 3; count of bases not matched to a gene: 26. CDR3 in DNA: TGTGCCTGGAGTGACCGGGACAGGTTCTCCCCTAAACGACGTTCGATCTACGAGCAGTACTTC. Amino acid sequence: CAWSDRDRFSPKRRSIYEQYF.

This chain joins TRBV2 and TRBJ2-3, with a weak D call TRBD1 (6 bases). CDR1 is SNHLY, CDR2 FYNNEI, per germline. Trimming took off 3 bases at V and 2 bases at J, with 9 bases between the two ends. This CDR3 has 14 residues. The CDR3 bases are TGTGCCAGCAGTGAGGGACAACTCACAGATACGCAGTATTTT. Its protein is CASSEGQLTDTQYF.

The chain combines TRBV12-5 with TRBJ1-2; 10 bases align to TRBD1. Germline CDR1 is LGHNT and CDR2 is FRNRAP. J was trimmed by 2 bases and V by 6 bases; bases with no gene match: 9. This CDR3 is 16 amino acids long. The DNA of the CDR3 is TGTGCTAGTGGACGGACCGGGACAGGGGAAAACTATGGCTACACCTTC. Protein sequence: CASGRTGTGENYGYTF.

V is TRBV29-1 and J is TRBJ2-1; 10 bases are a match to TRBD2. The J segment lost 6 bases and the V segment lost 7 bases, leaving 9 bases of the junction unmatched. This CDR3 spans 14 amino acids. In germline, CDR1 is SQVTM, CDR2 ANQGSEA. CDR3 in DNA: TGCAGCGCCCCAGAGCGGGAGGGTGGCAATGAGCAGTTCTTC. Protein sequence: CSAPEREGGNEQFF.

This rearrangement joins TRBV4-1 to TRBJ2-5, with 7 bases fitting TRBD1. With V trimmed by 0 bases and J by 4 bases, 8 bases remained unmatched. The CDR3 consists of 16 residues. CDR1 is MGHRA and CDR2 is YSYEKL in the germline V gene. CDR3 coding DNA: TGCGCCAGCAGCCAAGATTACAGGGGCCCTGGAGAGACCCAGTACTTC. It encodes CASSQDYRGPGETQYF.

The rearrangement links TRBV19 to TRBJ2-2; D is possibly TRBD2 (6 bases). V shed 10 bases and J shed 4 bases, with 19 bases lying between them. The CDR3 runs to 15 residues. The V gene's germline CDR1 is LNHDA and CDR2 SQIVND (reference sequence). The DNA for the CDR3 is TGTGCCACCTCACGCTCGGGGGTCGGCACCGGGGAGCTGTTTTTT. Translation gives CATSRSGVGTGELFF.

The rearrangement joins TRBV18 to TRBJ2-3, with a weak D call TRBD1 (5 bases). Trimming removed 5 bases at V and 0 bases at J, with 6 bases between. Germline loops: CDR1 KGHSH, CDR2 LQKENI. This CDR3 has 13 amino acids. Here the CDR3 DNA reads TGTGCCAGCTCAGGACAAAGCACAGATACGCAGTATTTT. Protein: CASSGQSTDTQYF.

V usage is TRBV6-5 and J usage is TRBJ2-5; no firm D call. The V gene's germline CDR1 is MNHEY and CDR2 SVGAGI. Trimming left V 1 base short and J 1 base short, with 4 bases between. The CDR3 runs to 13 residues. The CDR3 reads CASSYFLQETQYF. The CDR3 region has the DNA TGTGCCAGCAGTTACTTCCTCCAAGAGACCCAGTACTTC.

The J gene is TRBJ2-1, the V gene TRBV19; 10 positions agree with TRBD2. Germline V CDR1 and CDR2: LNHDA, SQIVND (reference sequence). The CDR3 covers 17 residues. Germline trimming cut 2 bases from V and 8 bases from J; bases unmatched to any gene: 12. CDR3 region: CASSIWASGGYLDEQFF. The CDR3 DNA is TGTGCCAGTAGTATATGGGCTAGCGGGGGATACTTGGATGAGCAGTTCTTC.

This rearrangement joins TRBV6-1 to TRBJ1-2; 8 positions match TRBD1. Germline lookup yields CDR1 MNHNS and CDR2 SASEGT. V shed 6 bases and J 5 bases; nucleotides not matched to a gene: 8. This CDR3 is built from 14 residues. The CDR3 spells CASSDRGSGYGYTF. As DNA, the CDR3 is TGTGCCAGCAGCGACAGGGGCTCTGGGTATGGCTACACCTTC.

The chain combines TRBV18 with TRBJ2-3; TRBD2 matches 7 bases. This CDR3 is built from 15 residues. The V and J ends lost 4 bases and 4 bases, in that order; junction bases with no gene match: 8. CDR1 is KGHSH and CDR2 is LQKENI in the germline V gene. The CDR3, as DNA: TGTGCCAGCTCACAAGCGGGGAGTACTTCAGATACGCAGTATTTT. Encoded protein: CASSQAGSTSDTQYF.

The rearrangement links TRBV19 to TRBJ2-7, with D possibly TRBD2 on 5 matching bases. Germline assignment: CDR1 LNHDA and CDR2 SQIVND (reference sequence). Trimming took 0 bases from V and 3 from J, leaving 12 bases between them. The CDR3 length is 15 residues. CDR3 in amino acids: CASSIESGLNYEQYF. As DNA, the CDR3 is TGTGCCAGTAGTATAGAATCCGGACTGAACTACGAGCAGTACTTC.

This clone came up once. This chain connects TRBV5-1 to TRBJ2-7; 7 bases are a match to TRBD1. The V gene end was trimmed by 0 bases and the J gene end by 7 bases; junction bases not matched to a gene: 7. Germline values: CDR1 SGHRS, CDR2 YFSETQ. There are 14 residues in the CDR3. The CDR3 region is CASSLGEGAREQYF. The CDR3 DNA reads as TGCGCCAGCAGCTTGGGTGAGGGGGCGAGGGAGCAGTACTTC.

This chain links TRBV5-5 with TRBJ2-5, with unresolved D. The germline gives CDR1 SGHKS, CDR2 YYEKEE (reference sequence). Trimming cost V 4 bases and J 6 bases, with 10 bases left between them. The CDR3 loop spans 12 amino acids. CDR3 region: CASSQIGQTQYF. DNA of the CDR3: TGTGCCAGCAGCCAAATTGGGCAGACCCAGTACTTC.

This chain links TRBV6-1 with TRBJ1-1; 10 bases match TRBD1. Germline values: CDR1 MNHNS, CDR2 SASEGT. V lost 3 bases, J lost 7 bases, and 8 bases stayed unmatched. The CDR3 totals 15 residues. The chain's CDR3 is CASSDYDRGHVEAFF. CDR3 bases: TGTGCCAGCAGTGATTATGACAGGGGGCATGTTGAAGCTTTCTTT.